The 10 T cell receptor beta chains below were found in one sample sequenced in a study of T cell repertoires in cytomegalovirus infection (dated by TCRdb to between 2018 and 2020). These receptors' targets are unknown. Sequenced on an Illumina HiSeq 1500. TCRdb's own reprocessing of the public reads used fastp at Q25 and MiXCR and kept productive beta chains. Rows with one shared CDR3 protein collapse into an entry with the most common genes and DNA. In this sample the table shows approximately 500,000 distinct CDR3 sequences, 30% to 35% of which occur a single time. Clones ranked in the top ten supply under 20% of the sample. The treatment or condition label, read with the paper, signifies: in vitro stimulation with specific CMV peptide epitopes to enrich CMV-specific T cells. Specimen: cultured PBMCs, collected from culture after CMV antigen stimulation. The receptor source for this set is a human donor in good health (CMV status not recorded). Some clones in this sample may be carry-over from other donors' samples.

This clonotype was observed a handful of times. DNA for the CDR3: TGTGCCAGCAGCTCAAGCGGGAAGGTCGTTAATGAGCAGTTCTTC. Translation: CASSSSGKVVNEQFF. The rearrangement joins TRBV7-6 to TRBJ2-1; the match to TRBD2 covers 7 bases. CDR3 length: 15 amino acids. Germline V gives CDR1 SGHVS, CDR2 FNYEAQ. The V segment lost 4 bases and the J segment 7 bases; nucleotides outside the gene matches: 10.

This clonotype was found a few times. V gene TRBV28 combines with J gene TRBJ1-6, with D possibly TRBD1 on 5 matching bases. Germline V gene sequence: CDR1 MDHEN, CDR2 SYDVKM. The CDR3 covers 15 residues. Deletions cut 6 bases from V and 5 bases from J, with 14 bases between. CDR3 in amino acids: CASSPPWGDNSPLHF. CDR3 in DNA: TGTGCCAGCAGCCCCCCGTGGGGGGATAATTCACCCCTCCACTTT.

The V and J genes are TRBV7-2 and TRBJ2-1, with 9 bases identical to TRBD2. The CDR3 length is 16 residues. Germline CDR1 is SGHTA and CDR2 is FQGNSA. The V segment lost 5 bases and the J segment 7 bases; nucleotides outside the gene matches: 12. CDR3 in DNA: TGTGCCAGCAGCCACGCCGGGACTAGCTATGGTAATGAGCAGTTCTTC. It translates to CASSHAGTSYGNEQFF.

This clonotype came up a few times. The V call is TRBV7-2, the J call TRBJ1-2, with 8 positions matching TRBD1. After removal of 3 bases from V and 6 bases from J, the junction contained 9 bases not matched to a gene. CDR3 size: 15 residues. Germline values: CDR1 SGHTA, CDR2 FQGNSA. CDR3 bases: TGTGCCAGCAGCTTGGATAACAGGGGGTCTAATGGCTACACCTTC. Residues: CASSLDNRGSNGYTF.

This clonotype was detected only a few times. This chain joins TRBV20-1 and TRBJ1-1; weak D call: TRBD1 (5 bases). Germline values: CDR1 DFQATT, CDR2 SNEGSKA (reference sequence). V was pared by 0 bases and J by 9 bases, with 17 bases between. This CDR3 spans 14 amino acids. The CDR3 DNA reads TGCAGTGCTAGAGAAGCAGGGCCGGGGAAAAAAGCTTTCTTT. It encodes CSAREAGPGKKAFF.

This chain uses TRBV19 with TRBJ2-2; 15 bases align to TRBD2. The J segment lost 1 base and the V segment lost 1 base, leaving 1 base of the junction unmatched. The V gene's germline CDR1 is LNHDA and CDR2 SQIVND (reference sequence). The CDR3 has 18 residues. The CDR3 coding sequence is TGTGCCAGTAGTATAGTGGGACTAGCGGGAGGGAACACCGGGGAGCTGTTTTTT. Amino acid sequence: CASSIVGLAGGNTGELFF.

This clonotype was observed at least ten times. The rearrangement joins TRBV7-8 to TRBJ2-7; TRBD2 agrees at 14 bases. The germline CDR1 and CDR2 sequences are SGHVS and FQNEAQ. This CDR3 is built from 16 residues. V lost 5 bases, J lost 6 bases, and 9 bases stayed unmatched. CDR3 sequence (DNA): TGTGCCAGCAGCGTGGGACTAGCGGGAGTGAGGGCCGAGCAGTACTTC. Its translation is CASSVGLAGVRAEQYF.

The chain has TRBV7-8 and TRBJ2-1, with a possible D match to TRBD2 (6 bases). Germline lookup yields CDR1 SGHVS and CDR2 FQNEAQ. Trimming cost V 1 base and J 6 bases, with 16 bases left between them. The CDR3 sequence is 16 residues long. This CDR3 reads CASSLGREVHRNEQFF. Written as DNA, the CDR3 is TGTGCCAGCAGCTTAGGTAGGGAGGTCCACCGCAATGAGCAGTTCTTC.

This clonotype showed up just a few times. J is TRBJ2-3 and V is TRBV24-1; no reliable D call. V was trimmed by 4 bases and J by 0 bases, leaving 7 bases between them. The germline gives CDR1 KGHDR, CDR2 SFDVKD. The CDR3 is made up of 14 amino acids. The DNA of the CDR3 is TGTGCCACCAGTGACCCGACTAGCACAGATACGCAGTATTTT. It specifies CATSDPTSTDTQYF.

This clonotype was counted a few times. The chain is built from TRBV6-2 or TRBV6-3 and TRBJ2-3, with 8 bases matching TRBD2. There are 15 residues in the CDR3. Trimming removed 7 bases from V and 4 bases from J; junction bases left unmatched: 10. Germline assignment: CDR1 MNHEY and CDR2 SVGEGT. CDR3 DNA sequence: TGTGCCAGCACCCCAGGGGAAGCGGGAGCAGATACGCAGTATTTT. Protein sequence: CASTPGEAGADTQYF.